The 15 T cell receptor beta chains reported below all come from one sample, sequenced in a study of vaccination and CD4 T cells after COVID-19. Treatment meaning: roughly 10-day PBMC culture with coronavirus spike peptide pools or control peptides (ViraFEST assay). What these receptors recognize is not known. At the Johns Hopkins FTIC core, DNA taken from cultured CD4+ T cells was sequenced by way of the Oncomine TCR Beta short-read assay. TCRdb itself ran the PCR reads through MiXCR, one entry per CDR3 protein. The sample contains around 12,000 distinct CDR3 sequences, over 40% of which appear only once. Specimen: CD4+ T cells from blood, cultured in vitro. These receptors were collected from a human donor who had recovered from COVID-19.

This clonotype was detected once. The chain couples TRBV3-1 to TRBJ2-1; possibly TRBD2 for D (6 bases). Germline V gene lookup returns CDR1 LGHDT and CDR2 YNNKEL (reference sequence). This CDR3 has 15 amino acids. The ends were cut back, 0 bases at V and 9 bases at J, with 15 bases in the middle. The CDR3, as DNA: TGTGCCAGCAGCCAAGATCGGGGGAAGGGTGGTGAGCAGTTCTTC. Amino acid sequence: CASSQDRGKGGEQFF.

This chain uses TRBV6-1 with TRBJ1-1; D might be TRBD1 (5 bases). Looked up from germline, CDR1 is MNHNS and CDR2 is SASEGT. V lost 6 bases and J 3 bases, leaving 17 bases between the germline ends. The CDR3 totals 15 residues. Here the CDR3 DNA reads TGTGCCAGCAGCGCGCGGGATGGGGCGTACACTGAAGCTTTCTTT. The encoded protein is CASSARDGAYTEAFF.

This clonotype was detected a few times. The V call is TRBV20-1, the J call TRBJ1-2; D gene unclear. The CDR3 sequence is 14 residues long. V shed 0 bases and J shed 4 bases, with 12 bases lying between them. CDR1 DFQATT and CDR2 SNEGSKA come from the germline V gene (reference sequence). The CDR3 sequence is CSARDGTAGYGYTF. CDR3 nucleotide sequence: TGCAGTGCTAGAGATGGTACGGCGGGCTATGGCTACACCTTC.

The chain uses TRBV7-2 and TRBJ1-1; D not resolved. V dropped 7 bases and J dropped 4 bases, with 13 bases sitting between them. Germline lookup yields CDR1 SGHTA and CDR2 FQGNSA. This CDR3 contains 13 residues. The CDR3 region has the DNA TGTGCCAGCACCCTCTACCGGGGCACTGAAGCTTTCTTT. Its protein is CASTLYRGTEAFF.

V and J are TRBV20-1 and TRBJ2-4, with TRBD2 matching over 8 bases. V shed 0 bases, J shed 1 base, and the junction held 8 bases outside the gene matches. This CDR3 is built from 17 residues. The germline gives CDR1 DFQATT, CDR2 SNEGSKA (reference sequence). The CDR3 DNA follows: TGCAGTGCTAGAGAGGCGGGACTAGACCTCGCCAAAAACATTCAGTACTTC. It is translated as CSAREAGLDLAKNIQYF.

This clonotype was observed a few times. The genes are TRBV10-2 and TRBJ1-2; no clear D. CDR1 and CDR2 from the germline V gene are WSHSY and SAAADI. The CDR3 extends over 13 amino acids. V was trimmed by 0 bases and J by 8 bases, leaving 10 bases between them. The CDR3: CASSESSGQGYTF. The CDR3 coding sequence is TGCGCCAGCAGTGAGTCGAGCGGCCAGGGCTACACCTTC.

In its sample, this clonotype was seen a few times. CDR3 residues: CASSPGQGLTEAFF. The CDR3 DNA follows: TGTGCCAGCAGTCCCGGACAGGGACTTACTGAAGCTTTCTTT. The chain employs TRBV6-1 and TRBJ1-1; TRBD1 matches 8 bases. Germline trimming cut 5 bases from V and 5 bases from J; bases unmatched to any gene: 7. CDR3 size: 14 residues. Germline V gene sequence: CDR1 MNHNS, CDR2 SASEGT.

The chain employs TRBV29-1 and TRBJ2-7; D uncertain. The V end lost 4 bases, the J end lost 2 bases, and 6 bases lay between the germline ends. Germline V CDR1 and CDR2: SQVTM, ANQGSEA. The CDR3 runs 11 residues. CDR3 residues: CSVGGTYEQYF. The CDR3 DNA reads TGCAGCGTTGGCGGAACCTACGAGCAGTACTTC.

This clonotype occurred a few times. V gene TRBV20-1 combines with J gene TRBJ2-7; 7 bases are shared with TRBD1. V lost 6 bases, J lost 0 bases, and 11 bases stayed unmatched. The germline V gene encodes CDR1 DFQATT and CDR2 SNEGSKA (reference sequence). The CDR3 contains 15 residues. The CDR3 bases are TGCAGTGCGAACGTCAACAGGGGCCTCTCCTACGAGCAGTACTTC. Amino acids: CSANVNRGLSYEQYF.

The rearrangement joins TRBV12-3 or TRBV12-4 to TRBJ2-1, with TRBD2 matching 11 bases. J was trimmed by 0 bases and V by 6 bases; bases with no gene match: 7. CDR3 length: 17 residues. The CDR3 bases are TGTGCCAGCAGCCGACTAGCGGGGAGCTTCTCCTACAATGAGCAGTTCTTC. It codes for CASSRLAGSFSYNEQFF.

This sequence joins TRBV21-1 and TRBJ1-6; TRBD1 was called by the table and not checked on the DNA. TRBV21-1 is termed a pseudogene. The CDR3 has 11 residues. The CDR3 here is CASNSRGPLHF. CDR3 bases: TGTGCCAGCAATTCCCGAGGACCCCTCCACTTT.

The chain has TRBV20-1 and TRBJ1-2, with D perhaps matching TRBD1 (6 bases). Germline CDR1 reads DFQATT; CDR2 reads SNEGSKA (reference sequence). V was pared by 2 bases and J by 2 bases, with 15 bases between. There are 15 residues in the CDR3. As DNA, the CDR3 is TGCAGTGCTAGAAAGGTCGGGGGCGTAAACTATGGCTACACCTTC. Translating gives CSARKVGGVNYGYTF.

V is TRBV20-1 and J is TRBJ1-1; 7 bases agree with TRBD1. Looked up from germline, CDR1 is DFQATT and CDR2 is SNEGSKA (reference sequence). The CDR3 has 16 residues. J lost 1 base, V lost 4 bases, and 12 bases had no gene match. Here the CDR3 reads CSANLRPGQTNTEAFF. CDR3 nucleotide sequence: TGCAGTGCTAACTTACGTCCGGGACAGACGAACACTGAAGCTTTCTTT.

This chain uses TRBV2 with TRBJ2-7; perhaps TRBD1 as D (6 bases). The germline CDR1 and CDR2 sequences are SNHLY and FYNNEI. The CDR3 consists of 12 residues. V lost 8 bases to trimming and J lost 6 bases, with 14 bases between them. CDR3 nucleotide sequence: TGTGCCAGCGTTTTCAGGGGATCCGAGCAGTACTTC. Translated, it gives CASVFRGSEQYF.

The chain employs TRBV20-1 and TRBJ1-3; D is undetermined. Trimming pared 7 bases from V and 4 bases from J, leaving 14 bases between. CDR1 is DFQATT, CDR2 SNEGSKA, per germline (reference sequence). The length of the CDR3 is 13 residues. The CDR3 DNA is TGCAGTGTTACCGGGGTCTCGGGAAACACCATATATTTT. This translates into CSVTGVSGNTIYF.